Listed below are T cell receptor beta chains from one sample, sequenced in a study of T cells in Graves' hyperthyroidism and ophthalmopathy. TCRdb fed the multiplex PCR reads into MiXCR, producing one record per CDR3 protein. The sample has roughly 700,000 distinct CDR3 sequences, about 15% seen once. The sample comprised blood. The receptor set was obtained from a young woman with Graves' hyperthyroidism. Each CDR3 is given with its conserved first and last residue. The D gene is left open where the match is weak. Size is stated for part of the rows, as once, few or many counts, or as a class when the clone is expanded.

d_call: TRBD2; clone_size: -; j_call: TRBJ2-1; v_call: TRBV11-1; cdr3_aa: CASSLSAGGAYNEQFF; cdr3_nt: TGTGCCAGCAGCCTCTCAGCGGGAGGGGCCTACAATGAGCAGTTCTTC
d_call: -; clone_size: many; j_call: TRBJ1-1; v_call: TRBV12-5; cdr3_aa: CASGLDSYTEAFF; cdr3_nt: TGTGCTAGTGGTTTAGACAGTTACACTGAAGCTTTCTTT
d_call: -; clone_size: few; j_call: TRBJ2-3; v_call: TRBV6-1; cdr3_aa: CANSVRGVGTDTQYF; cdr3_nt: TGTGCCAACAGTGTCCGGGGCGTCGGCACAGATACGCAGTATTTT
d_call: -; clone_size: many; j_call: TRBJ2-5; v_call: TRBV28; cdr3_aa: CASSLGLTLGETQYF; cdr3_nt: TGTGCCAGCAGTTTAGGGCTAACCCTGGGGGAGACCCAGTACTTC
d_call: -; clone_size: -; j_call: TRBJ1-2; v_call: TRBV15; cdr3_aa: CATSRARGRTYGYTF; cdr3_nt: TGTGCCACCAGCAGAGCCCGGGGCAGAACCTATGGCTACACCTTC
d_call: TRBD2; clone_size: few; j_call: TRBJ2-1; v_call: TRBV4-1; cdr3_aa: CASSQVQTSGNEQFF; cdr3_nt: TGCGCCAGCAGCCAGGTCCAGACTAGCGGCAATGAGCAGTTCTTC
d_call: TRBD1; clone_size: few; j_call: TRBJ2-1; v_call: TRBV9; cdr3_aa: CASSARGLSYNEQFF; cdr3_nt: TGTGCCAGCAGCGCCAGGGGGCTATCCTACAATGAGCAGTTCTTC
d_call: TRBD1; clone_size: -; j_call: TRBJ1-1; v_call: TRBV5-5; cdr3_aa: CASSLASPGGSSEAFF; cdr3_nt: TGTGCCAGCAGCTTGGCGTCTCCAGGGGGTAGTAGTGAAGCTTTCTTT
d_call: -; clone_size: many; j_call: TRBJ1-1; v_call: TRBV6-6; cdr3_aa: CASSYLGGNTEAFF; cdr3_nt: TGTGCCAGCAGTTACTTGGGGGGAAACACTGAAGCTTTCTTT
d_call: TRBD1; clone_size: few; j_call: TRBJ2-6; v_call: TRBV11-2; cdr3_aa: CASSYRQGRGPSGANVLTF; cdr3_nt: TGTGCCAGCAGCTACCGACAGGGGCGGGGCCCCTCTGGGGCCAACGTCCTGACTTTC
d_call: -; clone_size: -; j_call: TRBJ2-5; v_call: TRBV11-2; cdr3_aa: CASSPSRVVQETQYF; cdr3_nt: TGTGCCAGCAGCCCGTCGAGAGTGGTCCAAGAGACCCAGTACTTC
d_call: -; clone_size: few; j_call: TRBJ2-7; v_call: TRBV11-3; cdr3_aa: CASSPSGPYDYEQYF; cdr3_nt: TGTGCCAGCAGCCCTTCTGGGCCCTATGACTACGAGCAGTACTTC
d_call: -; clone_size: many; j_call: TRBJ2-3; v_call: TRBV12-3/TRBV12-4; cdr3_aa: CASSLRAGSSTDTQYF; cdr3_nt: TGTGCCAGCAGTTTACGGGCAGGGTCTAGCACAGATACGCAGTATTTT
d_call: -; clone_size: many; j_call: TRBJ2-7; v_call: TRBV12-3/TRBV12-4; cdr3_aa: CASSFRDTYEQYF; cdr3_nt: TGTGCCAGCAGTTTCCGTGATACCTACGAGCAGTACTTC
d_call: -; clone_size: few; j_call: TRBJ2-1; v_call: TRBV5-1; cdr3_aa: CASSFGWPVNNEQFF; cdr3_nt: TGCGCCAGCAGCTTTGGATGGCCGGTGAACAATGAGCAGTTCTTC
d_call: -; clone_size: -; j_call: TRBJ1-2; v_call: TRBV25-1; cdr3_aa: CASSEGGGVMRGYTF; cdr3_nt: TGTGCCAGCAGTGAAGGGGGGGGTGTGATGAGAGGCTACACCTTC